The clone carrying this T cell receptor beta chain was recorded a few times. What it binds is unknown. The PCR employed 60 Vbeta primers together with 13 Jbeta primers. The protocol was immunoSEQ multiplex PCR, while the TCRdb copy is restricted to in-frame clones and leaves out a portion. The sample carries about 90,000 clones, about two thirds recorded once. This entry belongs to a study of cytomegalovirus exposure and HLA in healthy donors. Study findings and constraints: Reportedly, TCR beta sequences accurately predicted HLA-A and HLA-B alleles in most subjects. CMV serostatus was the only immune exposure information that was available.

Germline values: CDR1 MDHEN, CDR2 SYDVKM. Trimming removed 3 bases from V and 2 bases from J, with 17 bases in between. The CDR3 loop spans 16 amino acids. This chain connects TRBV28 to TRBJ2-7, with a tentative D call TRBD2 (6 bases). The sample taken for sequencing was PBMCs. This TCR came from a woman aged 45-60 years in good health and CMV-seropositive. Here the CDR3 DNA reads TGTGCCAGCAGTTTCCCCCCGGGGGACTTACCCTACGAGCAGTACTTC. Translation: CASSFPPGDLPYEQYF. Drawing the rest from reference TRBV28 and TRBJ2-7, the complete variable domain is DVKVTQSSRYLVKRTGEKVFLECVQDMDHENMFWYRQDPGLGLRLIYFSYDVKMKEKGDIPEGYSVSREKKERFSLILESASTNQTSMYLCASSFPPGDLPYEQYFGPGTRLTVT.